This T cell receptor beta chain was profiled in a study of CD8 T cells in ankylosing spondylitis. The CDR3 consists of 16 residues. Trimming cost V 1 base and J 9 bases, with 16 bases left between them. CDR1 and CDR2 (germline): LGHNA, YNFKEQ. MiXCR was run by TCRdb on the 5' RACE reads, yielding one entry per CDR3 protein. The sample has 290,000 or so distinct CDR3 sequences; 20% are singletons. Sequenced: blood, either unsorted or a sorted T cell fraction (not recorded which). This sequence originates from a female donor with ankylosing spondylitis or in good health (not recorded which). The chain carries TRBV4-2 and TRBJ1-6, with no clear D. The CDR3 region has the DNA TGTGCCAGCAGCCAAGGGGCTGAAGCCTTCTTTTCACCCCTCCACTTT. It codes for CASSQGAEAFFSPLHF.